A single sample gave rise to the 30 T cell receptor beta chains below, sequenced in a study of T cell clonotyping in hematopoietic cell transplantation. The repertoire was sequenced with immunoSEQ multiplex PCR; TCRdb's copy has only in-frame clones and lacks some. The sample contains about 16,000 clones, over 50% of which appear only once. Here the sequenced sample was PBMCs, taken 30 days after allogeneic stem cell transplant. Receptors were obtained from a male patient aged 45-60 years who had an allogeneic stem cell transplant from an unrelated donor, so T cells may come from the graft donor. Some clones in this sample may be carry-over from other donors' samples.

V is TRBV30 and J is TRBJ2-7; D is undetermined. The CDR3 covers 11 residues. The ends were cut back, 5 bases at V and 7 bases at J, with 12 bases in the middle. The germline V gene has CDR1 GTSNPN and CDR2 SVGIG (reference sequence). The CDR3 DNA reads as TGTGCCTGGGACTCGGGTCAGGAGCAGTACTTC. This gives the protein CAWDSGQEQYF.

The V gene is TRBV30, the J gene TRBJ2-1; 12 bases line up with TRBD2. The CDR3 is 16 residues long. CDR1 and CDR2 (germline): GTSNPN, SVGIG (reference sequence). The J segment lost 7 bases and the V segment lost 6 bases, leaving 13 bases of the junction unmatched. The DNA of the CDR3 is TGTGCCTGCCCGGGGGCTAGCGGGAGGGCGAGGAATGAGCAGTTCTTC. Residues: CACPGASGRARNEQFF.

Details on this clone: One end of the junction fails to match germline, which may point to a read error. The chain links TRBV10-3 to TRBJ1-1; D perhaps matches TRBD1 (6 bases). In germline, CDR1 is ENHRY, CDR2 SYGVKD. The CDR3 covers 14 residues. CDR3 in DNA: TGTGCCATCAGTGAGTATCGGGGGGACACTGGAGCTTTCTTT. This encodes CAISEYRGDTGAFF.

The chain combines TRBV4-1 with TRBJ1-1; no firm D call. The CDR3 length is 17 residues. Per germline, CDR1 MGHRA and CDR2 YSYEKL. Trimming removed 4 bases at V and 4 bases at J, with 22 bases between. The DNA for the CDR3 is TGCGCCAGCAGCCCTGGACGGGCCCGCGACCTGGGCACTGAAGCTTTCTTT. Translation gives CASSPGRARDLGTEAFF.

This sequence joins TRBV2 and TRBJ1-5, with TRBD1 matching 7 bases. J gave up 3 bases and V 7 bases, and 6 bases lay outside the gene matches. The CDR3 contains 14 residues. Germline CDR1 and CDR2: SNHLY and FYNNEI. This CDR3 reads CASKATGTNQPQHF. The CDR3 region has the DNA TGTGCCAGCAAGGCGACAGGGACCAATCAGCCCCAGCATTTT.

The chain recombines TRBV29-1 with TRBJ1-2, with D uncertain. The germline V gene has CDR1 SQVTM and CDR2 ANQGSEA. Trimming cost V 4 bases and J 8 bases, with 11 bases left between them. This CDR3 is 11 amino acids long. Written as DNA, the CDR3 is TGCAGCGTTGTGGTGGGGAAAGGCTACACCTTC. The encoded protein is CSVVVGKGYTF.

The chain carries TRBV5-1 and TRBJ2-5, with a possible D match to TRBD1 (6 bases). The CDR3 is 15 residues long. The germline V gene has CDR1 SGHRS and CDR2 YFSETQ. V was shortened by 4 bases and J by 5 bases, with 18 bases between the two germline ends. CDR3 loop: CASSPTDSPVETQYF. Here the CDR3 DNA reads TGCGCCAGCAGCCCTACGGACAGCCCGGTCGAGACCCAGTACTTC.

The chain joins TRBV5-1 to TRBJ1-5; 8 positions match TRBD1. This CDR3 region has 16 residues. CDR1 and CDR2 (germline): SGHRS, YFSETQ. The V gene end was trimmed by 4 bases and the J gene end by 0 bases; junction bases not matched to a gene: 6. The CDR3 protein is CASSAGTGLSNQPQHF. DNA of the CDR3: TGCGCCAGCAGCGCTGGGACAGGCCTTAGCAATCAGCCCCAGCATTTT. Filled out from reference TRBV5-1 and TRBJ1-5, the complete variable domain reads KAGVTQTPRYLIKTRGQQVTLSCSPISGHRSVSWYQQTPGQGLQFLFEYFSETQRNKGNFPGRFSGRQFSNSRSEMNVSTLELGDSALYLCASSAGTGLSNQPQHFGDGTRLSIL.

This clone has a handful of counts. The chain employs TRBV6-1 and TRBJ1-1; D is undetermined. The germline CDR1 and CDR2 sequences are MNHNS and SASEGT. V gave up 7 bases and J gave up 1 base, with 10 bases separating them. The CDR3 totals 13 residues. The CDR3 is CASKWAENTEAFF. CDR3 sequence (DNA): TGTGCCAGCAAGTGGGCCGAGAACACTGAAGCTTTCTTT.

This clone came up a few times. The V and J genes are TRBV19 and TRBJ2-7, with 7 bases matching TRBD2. Germline CDR1 is LNHDA and CDR2 is SQIVND (reference sequence). The ends lost 3 bases at V and 3 bases at J; junction bases unmatched: 2. The CDR3 length is 13 residues. In nucleotides, the CDR3 is TGTGCCAGTAGTATCGGACTAGGCTACGAGCAGTACTTC. This codes for CASSIGLGYEQYF.

This rearrangement joins TRBV4-3 to TRBJ2-2; D is unresolved. V lost 6 bases to trimming and J lost 5 bases, with 7 bases between them. CDR1 LGHNA and CDR2 YSLEER come from the germline V gene. The CDR3 extends over 12 amino acids. The CDR3 is CASSLGTGELFF. CDR3 nucleotides: TGCGCCAGCAGTTTAGGGACCGGGGAGCTGTTTTTT.

The chain employs TRBV2 and TRBJ2-7, with D hard to call. Trimming took off 0 bases at V and 5 bases at J, with 2 bases between the two ends. Germline V gene lookup returns CDR1 SNHLY and CDR2 FYNNEI. The CDR3 covers 11 residues. CDR3 sequence reads: CASSEADEQYF. CDR3 nucleotides: TGTGCCAGCAGTGAAGCCGACGAGCAGTACTTC.

This clone was observed once. This chain uses TRBV4-2 with TRBJ1-1; D is possibly TRBD1 (6 bases). This CDR3 spans 15 amino acids. Germline CDR1 LGHNA, CDR2 YNFKEQ. Trimming removed 2 bases from V and 3 bases from J, with 13 bases in between. The CDR3 DNA sequence: TGTGCCAGCAGCCAAAGAGCAGGGGCGGACACTGAAGCTTTCTTT. It yields the protein CASSQRAGADTEAFF.

V and J are TRBV28 and TRBJ1-2, with D maybe TRBD1 (6 bases). Trimming took off 6 bases at V and 3 bases at J, with 11 bases between the two ends. Germline V CDR1 and CDR2: MDHEN, SYDVKM. The CDR3 has 13 amino acids. The chain's CDR3 is CASRSGEDYGYTF. The DNA of the CDR3 is TGTGCCAGCAGGTCAGGGGAGGACTATGGCTACACCTTC.

The rearrangement links TRBV30 to TRBJ1-2; D is unresolved. The CDR3 totals 14 residues. Germline CDR1 GTSNPN, CDR2 SVGIG (reference sequence). V gave up 2 bases and J gave up 2 bases, with 12 bases separating them. Written as DNA, the CDR3 is TGTGCCTGGAGTTTCGAATATGACAACTATGGCTACACCTTC. Protein sequence: CAWSFEYDNYGYTF.

The chain's CDR3 is CASKSSRDNYGYTF. The CDR3 bases are TGTGCCAGCAAAAGTAGCCGGGACAACTATGGCTACACCTTC. This rearrangement joins TRBV2 to TRBJ1-2, with D possibly TRBD1 on 5 matching bases. The CDR3 totals 14 residues. Per the germline V gene, CDR1 is SNHLY and CDR2 is FYNNEI. V gave up 7 bases and J gave up 2 bases, with 14 bases separating them.

This clone appeared a few times. The V and J genes are TRBV6-5 and TRBJ1-1, with D tentatively TRBD1 (5 bases). V was clipped by 6 bases and J by 2 bases, with 13 bases between them. Germline CDR1 is MNHEY and CDR2 is SVGAGI. CDR3 length equals 14 residues. CDR3 loop: CASSRGTDNTEAFF. CDR3 nucleotide sequence: TGTGCCAGCAGCCGAGGGACGGATAACACTGAAGCTTTCTTT.

About this clone itself: A junction end diverges from the germline sequence, so it may reflect a read error. V usage is TRBV28 and J usage is TRBJ1-1; D gene ambiguous. CDR3 size: 12 residues. Looked up from germline, CDR1 is MDHEN and CDR2 is SYDVKM. CDR3 loop: CASSLWVAEAFF. The CDR3 DNA reads as TGTGCCAGCAGTCTATGGGTGGCTGAAGCTTTCTTT.

The chain has TRBV4-1 and TRBJ1-2; TRBD1 aligns across 8 bases. The CDR3 runs to 17 residues. Germline loops: CDR1 MGHRA, CDR2 YSYEKL. Trimming cost V 2 bases and J 4 bases; bases outside gene matches: 12. The CDR3 spells CASSQSTGTGSSYGYTF. For the CDR3, the DNA is TGCGCCAGCAGCCAATCTACCGGGACAGGATCCTCCTATGGCTACACCTTC.

The rearrangement links TRBV28 to TRBJ2-7; the D is unclear. V gave up 4 bases and J gave up 4 bases, with 5 bases separating them. Germline loops: CDR1 MDHEN, CDR2 SYDVKM. The CDR3 spans 11 residues. The CDR3 sequence: CASSYQYEQYF. The CDR3 DNA reads as TGTGCCAGCAGTTACCAGTACGAGCAGTACTTC.

The rearrangement joins TRBV5-1 to TRBJ1-6; maybe TRBD1 (6 bases). Trimming took 1 base from V and 7 from J, leaving 9 bases between them. Germline V lookup: CDR1 SGHRS, CDR2 YFSETQ. There are 14 residues in the CDR3. The CDR3 protein is CASSLTGINSPLHF. CDR3 nucleotide sequence: TGCGCCAGCAGCTTGACAGGGATCAATTCACCCCTCCACTTT.

The genes are TRBV5-6 and TRBJ2-7; maybe TRBD2 (6 bases). The CDR3 runs to 14 residues. Trimming left V 4 bases short and J 6 bases short, with 17 bases between. Germline CDR1 and CDR2: SGHDT and YYEEEE. CDR3 nucleotides: TGTGCCAGCAGCCAGCACCGCGGGATCCTCGAGCAGTACTTC. Protein product: CASSQHRGILEQYF.

The chain joins TRBV6-6 to TRBJ2-3, with 8 positions matching TRBD2. V was pared by 4 bases and J by 5 bases, with 8 bases of the junction left unmatched. Per germline, CDR1 MNHNY and CDR2 SVGAGI (reference sequence). The CDR3 runs 15 residues. The CDR3, as DNA: TGTGCCAGCAGTTTCGCCAGCGGGAGTAAAGATACGCAGTATTTT. This encodes CASSFASGSKDTQYF.

The V call is TRBV6-5, the J call TRBJ2-7; D gene ambiguous. CDR1 MNHEY and CDR2 SVGAGI come from the germline V gene. There are 15 residues in the CDR3. Trimming removed 6 bases from V and 0 bases from J, with 15 bases in between. CDR3 protein: CASSLADGSSYEQYF. Written as DNA, the CDR3 is TGTGCCAGCAGCCTCGCAGACGGAAGCTCCTACGAGCAGTACTTC.

The gene calls are TRBV7-2 and TRBJ1-5; D may be TRBD1 (6 bases). This CDR3 is 16 amino acids long. Germline V lookup: CDR1 SGHTA, CDR2 FQGNSA. Trimming cost V 5 bases and J 4 bases, with 18 bases left between them. The CDR3 is CASSPGTGWANQPQHF. CDR3 DNA sequence: TGTGCCAGCAGCCCGGGAACAGGGTGGGCTAATCAGCCCCAGCATTTT.

This clone was picked up a small number of times. The chain employs TRBV2 and TRBJ2-7; a possible D gene is TRBD2 (5 bases). The V end was cut by 8 bases, the J end by 0 bases, with 5 bases between. Germline lookup yields CDR1 SNHLY and CDR2 FYNNEI. The CDR3 extends over 11 amino acids. The CDR3 here is CASRDSYEQYF. Here the CDR3 DNA reads TGTGCCAGCCGGGACTCCTACGAGCAGTACTTC.

The CDR3 sequence is CAWSPDFVEAFF. In DNA form, the CDR3 reads TGTGCCTGGAGTCCTGACTTCGTTGAAGCTTTCTTT. This sequence joins TRBV30 and TRBJ1-1; D uncertain. The CDR3 extends over 12 amino acids. Trimming took 2 bases from V and 7 from J, leaving 11 bases between them. Germline CDR1 GTSNPN, CDR2 SVGIG (reference sequence).

This clone has a handful of counts. This chain uses TRBV30 with TRBJ1-5; no firm D call. Trimming took off 2 bases at V and 3 bases at J, with 11 bases between the two ends. Germline V gives CDR1 GTSNPN, CDR2 SVGIG (reference sequence). The CDR3 extends over 14 amino acids. The CDR3 reads CAWSTGGINQPQHF. CDR3 coding DNA: TGTGCCTGGAGTACTGGTGGGATCAATCAGCCCCAGCATTTT.

The chain is built from TRBV25-1 and TRBJ1-2; the D is unclear. The germline V gene has CDR1 MGHDK and CDR2 SYGVNS. The CDR3 length is 14 residues. CDR3 loop: CASGSHYTTYGYTF. The CDR3 DNA reads TGTGCGTCGGGCAGCCACTACACCACCTATGGCTACACCTTC.

The chain links TRBV29-1 to TRBJ2-7, with 7 positions matching TRBD1. CDR1 is SQVTM and CDR2 is ANQGSEA in the germline V gene. This CDR3 has 15 residues. Trimming took 6 bases from V and 3 from J; bases not matched to a gene: 14. CDR3 bases: TGCAGCGTACAAAATCCCGGGACAGACTACTACGAGCAGTACTTC. Its translation: CSVQNPGTDYYEQYF.